The following is a T cell receptor (beta chain) sequence with its context. Its specificity is not known. This CDR3 has 15 amino acids. With 6 bases clipped from V and 5 bases from J, the junction kept 12 bases outside the gene matches. The V gene's germline CDR1 is MNHNY and CDR2 SVGAGI (reference sequence). This entry comes from a study of cytomegalovirus exposure and HLA in healthy donors. Study-wide results and limits: What a later analysis showed was that several of the most significant clusters appeared linked to common viral pathogens. The number of N-insertions in an Asian-associated ancestry cluster was reportedly below the 666-donor mean in a later analysis.

Every donor was a healthy person donating bone marrow. 60 Vbeta and 13 Jbeta primers were used in PCR. TCRdb's copy holds only in-frame clones and misses some; the assay was immunoSEQ multiplex PCR. The data contain hundreds of thousands of clones, 75% to 80% of them singletons. This clonotype originated in a man aged 18 to 29 in good health and CMV-seronegative. The sample consisted of PBMCs. The chain uses TRBV6-6 and TRBJ2-7, with TRBD1 identical over 8 bases. The DNA for the CDR3 is TGTGCCAGCAGCCGCGGACAGGGCGACGTCAACGAGCAGTACTTC. Amino acids: CASSRGQGDVNEQYF.